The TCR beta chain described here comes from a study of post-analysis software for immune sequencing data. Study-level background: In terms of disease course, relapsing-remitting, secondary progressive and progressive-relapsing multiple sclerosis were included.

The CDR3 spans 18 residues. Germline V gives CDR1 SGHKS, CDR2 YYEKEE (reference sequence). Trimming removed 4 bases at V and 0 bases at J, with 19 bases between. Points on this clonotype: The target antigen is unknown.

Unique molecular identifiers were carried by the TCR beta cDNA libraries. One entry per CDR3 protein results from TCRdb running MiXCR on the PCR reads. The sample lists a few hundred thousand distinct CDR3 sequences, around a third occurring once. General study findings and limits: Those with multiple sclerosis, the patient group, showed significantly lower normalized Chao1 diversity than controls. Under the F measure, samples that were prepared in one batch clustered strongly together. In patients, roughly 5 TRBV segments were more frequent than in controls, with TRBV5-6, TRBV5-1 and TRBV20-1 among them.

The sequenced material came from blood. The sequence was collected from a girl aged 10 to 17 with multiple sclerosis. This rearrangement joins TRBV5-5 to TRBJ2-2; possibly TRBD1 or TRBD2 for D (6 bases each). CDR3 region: CASSIGGHLFANTGELFF. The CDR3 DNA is TGTGCCAGCAGCATTGGGGGGCACCTTTTTGCGAACACCGGGGAGCTGTTTTTT.